This TCR beta chain derives from a study of blood T cell repertoires in COVID-19. Study context: Specimens from acute and convalescent COVID-19 originated in the United States, Italy and Spain. Sources were T cells, B-cell-depleted T cells, or PBMCs; the material itself was cDNA or gDNA.

Germline assignment: CDR1 DFQATT and CDR2 SNEGSKA (reference sequence). Trimming removed 3 bases at V and 1 base at J, with 8 bases between. The CDR3 covers 13 residues. In the original processing: The authors estimated nucleated cell counts from reference gene primer amplification. Method: immunoSEQ multiplex PCR; TCRdb's copy keeps in-frame clones and lacks some. That table furnishes V, J and clone size, whereas the DNA furnished D and trimming. The sample gives about 210,000 clones, 70% to 90% of which show up once; 4.5% to 5% is in the top ten. This TCR derives from a woman at least 80 years old with acute or convalescent COVID-19. Sequenced: peripheral blood. This chain connects TRBV20-1 to TRBJ2-3; D unclear. The CDR3 DNA sequence: TGCAGTGCTAGTCCAACTCGCACAGATACGCAGTATTTT. This encodes CSASPTRTDTQYF.